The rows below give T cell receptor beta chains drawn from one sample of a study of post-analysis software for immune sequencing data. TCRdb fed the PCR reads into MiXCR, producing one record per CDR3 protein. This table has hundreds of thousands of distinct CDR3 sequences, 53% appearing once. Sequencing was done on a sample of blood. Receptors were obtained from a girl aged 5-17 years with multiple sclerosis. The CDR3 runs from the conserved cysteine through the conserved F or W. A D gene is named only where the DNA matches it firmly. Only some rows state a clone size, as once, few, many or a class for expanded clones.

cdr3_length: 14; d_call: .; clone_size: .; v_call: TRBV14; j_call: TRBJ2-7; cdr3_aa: CASSQAFGRREQYF; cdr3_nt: TGTGCCAGCAGCCAAGCCTTCGGGCGGCGAGAGCAGTACTTC
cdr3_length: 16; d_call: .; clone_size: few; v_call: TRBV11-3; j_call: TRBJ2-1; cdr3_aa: CASSLRGSNLYNEQFF; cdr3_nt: TGTGCCAGCAGCTTACGCGGTAGCAACCTCTACAATGAGCAGTTCTTC
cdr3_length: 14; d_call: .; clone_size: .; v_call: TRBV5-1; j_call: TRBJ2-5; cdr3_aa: CASSLVPGWETQYF; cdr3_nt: TGCGCCAGCAGCTTAGTTCCAGGGTGGGAGACCCAGTACTTC
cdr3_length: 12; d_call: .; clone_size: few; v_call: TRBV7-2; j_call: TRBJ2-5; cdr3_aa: CASSLEGGRVYF; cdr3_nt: TGTGCCAGCAGCTTGGAAGGGGGGAGGGTGTACTTC
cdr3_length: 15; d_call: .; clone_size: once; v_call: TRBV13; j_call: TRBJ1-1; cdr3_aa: CASSPHGEGSTEAFF; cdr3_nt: TGTGCCAGCAGCCCACACGGAGAGGGGAGCACTGAAGCTTTCTTT
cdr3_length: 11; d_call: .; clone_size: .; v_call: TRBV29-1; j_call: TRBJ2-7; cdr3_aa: CSVEVLDEQYF; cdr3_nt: TGCAGCGTTGAAGTACTAGACGAGCAGTACTTC
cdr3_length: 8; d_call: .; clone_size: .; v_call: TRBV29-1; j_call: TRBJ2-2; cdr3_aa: CSAGELFF; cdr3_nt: TGCAGCGCCGGGGAGCTGTTTTTT
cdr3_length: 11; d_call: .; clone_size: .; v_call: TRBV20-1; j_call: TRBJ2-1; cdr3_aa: CSTGPYNEQFF; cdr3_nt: TGCAGTACCGGACCCTACAATGAGCAGTTCTTC
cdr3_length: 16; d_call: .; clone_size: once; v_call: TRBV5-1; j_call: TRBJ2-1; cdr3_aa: CASSLVVSAGHNEQFF; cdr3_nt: TGCGCCAGCAGCTTGGTAGTTTCGGCGGGGCACAATGAGCAGTTCTTC
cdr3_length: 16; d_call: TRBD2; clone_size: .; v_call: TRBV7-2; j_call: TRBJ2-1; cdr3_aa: CASSPSGRADYNEQFF; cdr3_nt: TGTGCCAGCAGCCCTAGCGGGAGGGCCGACTACAATGAGCAGTTCTTC
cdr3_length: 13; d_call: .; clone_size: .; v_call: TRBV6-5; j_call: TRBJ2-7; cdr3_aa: CASSSSDYNEQYF; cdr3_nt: TGTGCCAGCAGTTCCTCAGACTACAATGAGCAGTACTTC
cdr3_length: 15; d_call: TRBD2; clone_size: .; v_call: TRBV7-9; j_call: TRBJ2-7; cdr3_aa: CASSLQLAGAYEQYF; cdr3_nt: TGTGCCAGCAGCTTACAACTAGCGGGAGCCTACGAGCAGTACTTC
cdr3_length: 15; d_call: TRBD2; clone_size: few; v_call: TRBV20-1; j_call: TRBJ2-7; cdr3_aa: CSARVTSGGQDEQYF; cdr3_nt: TGCAGTGCTAGAGTGACTAGCGGGGGGCAGGACGAGCAGTACTTC
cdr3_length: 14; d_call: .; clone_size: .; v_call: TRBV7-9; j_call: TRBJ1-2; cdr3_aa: CASSGTSVSYGYTF; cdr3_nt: TGTGCCAGCAGCGGGACATCCGTTAGCTATGGCTACACCTTC
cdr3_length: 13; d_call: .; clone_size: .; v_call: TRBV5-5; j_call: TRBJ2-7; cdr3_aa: CASRTGGGYEQYF; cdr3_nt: TGTGCCAGCAGAACGGGGGGCGGCTACGAGCAGTACTTC
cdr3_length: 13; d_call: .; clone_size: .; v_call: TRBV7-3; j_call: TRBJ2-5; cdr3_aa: CASSLGRDNEQYF; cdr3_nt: TGTGCCAGCAGCTTAGGCCGGGACAATGAGCAGTACTTC
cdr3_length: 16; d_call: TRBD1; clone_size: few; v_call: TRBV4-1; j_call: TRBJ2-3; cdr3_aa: CASSQDPVDRADTQYF; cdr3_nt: TGCGCCAGCAGCCAAGATCCTGTGGACAGGGCAGATACGCAGTATTTT
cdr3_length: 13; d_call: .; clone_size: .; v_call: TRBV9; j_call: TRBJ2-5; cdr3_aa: CASSVGGEETQYF; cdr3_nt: TGTGCCAGCAGCGTAGGGGGGGAAGAGACCCAGTACTTC
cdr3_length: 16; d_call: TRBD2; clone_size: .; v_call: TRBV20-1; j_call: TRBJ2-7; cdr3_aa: CSAKITSGGFTYEQYF; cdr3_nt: TGCAGTGCTAAGATTACTAGCGGGGGTTTTACCTACGAGCAGTACTTC
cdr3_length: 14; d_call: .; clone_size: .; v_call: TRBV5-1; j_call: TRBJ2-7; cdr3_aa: CASSLETLSYEQYF; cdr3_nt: TGCGCCAGCAGCTTGGAGACACTCTCCTACGAGCAGTACTTC
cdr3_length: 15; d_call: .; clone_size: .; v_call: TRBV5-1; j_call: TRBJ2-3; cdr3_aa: CASSLSSGPTDTQYF; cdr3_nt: TGCGCCAGCAGCTTATCAAGCGGTCCCACAGATACGCAGTATTTT
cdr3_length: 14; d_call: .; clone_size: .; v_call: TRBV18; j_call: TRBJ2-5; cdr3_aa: CASSHSGYQETQYF; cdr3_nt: TGTGCCAGCTCCCACAGTGGGTACCAAGAGACCCAGTACTTC
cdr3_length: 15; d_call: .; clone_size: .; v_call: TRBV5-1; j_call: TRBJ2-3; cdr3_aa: CASSLAPVNTDTQYF; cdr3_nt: TGCGCCAGCAGCTTGGCCCCGGTGAACACAGATACGCAGTATTTT
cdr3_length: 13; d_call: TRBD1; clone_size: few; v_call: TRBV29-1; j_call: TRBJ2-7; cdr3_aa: CSVAGTGTYEQYF; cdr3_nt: TGCAGCGTTGCCGGGACAGGTACCTACGAGCAGTACTTC
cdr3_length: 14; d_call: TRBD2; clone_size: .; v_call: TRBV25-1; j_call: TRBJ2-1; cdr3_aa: CASSDPGTRNEQFF; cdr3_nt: TGTGCCAGCAGTGACCCCGGGACTAGGAATGAGCAGTTCTTC
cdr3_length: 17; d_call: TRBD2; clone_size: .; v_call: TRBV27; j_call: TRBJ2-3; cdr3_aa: CASSHNPTSAYSDTQYF; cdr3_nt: TGTGCCAGCAGTCACAATCCGACTAGCGCCTACTCCGATACGCAGTATTTT
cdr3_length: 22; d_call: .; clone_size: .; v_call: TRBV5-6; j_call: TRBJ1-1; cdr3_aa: CASSLAGVVQPQHFGDGTEAFF; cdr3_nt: .
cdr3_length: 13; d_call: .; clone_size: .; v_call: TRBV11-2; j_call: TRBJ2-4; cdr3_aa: CASSLLQGGVQYF; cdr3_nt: TGTGCCAGCAGCTTGTTGCAGGGGGGGGTGCAGTACTTC
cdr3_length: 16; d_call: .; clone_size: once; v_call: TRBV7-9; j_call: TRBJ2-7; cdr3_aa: CASSSPWGLSANEQYF; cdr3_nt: TGTGCCAGCAGCTCCCCCTGGGGATTGTCCGCTAACGAGCAGTACTTC